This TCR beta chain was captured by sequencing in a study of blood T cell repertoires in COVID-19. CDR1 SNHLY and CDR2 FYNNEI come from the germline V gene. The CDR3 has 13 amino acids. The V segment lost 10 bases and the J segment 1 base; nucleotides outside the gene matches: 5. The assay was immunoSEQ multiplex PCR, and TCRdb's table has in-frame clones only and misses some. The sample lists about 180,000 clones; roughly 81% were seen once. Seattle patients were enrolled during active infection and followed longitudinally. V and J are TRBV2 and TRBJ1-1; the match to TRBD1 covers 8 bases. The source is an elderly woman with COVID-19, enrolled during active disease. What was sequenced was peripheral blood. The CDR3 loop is CATRTGRNTEAFF. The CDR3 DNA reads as TGTGCCACCCGGACAGGGAGGAACACTGAAGCTTTCTTT.